Listed here are 20 T cell receptor beta chains from one sample, sequenced in a study of blood T cells in healthy people across ages. Sample-barcoded 5' priming and a J-beta primer mix drove a second PCR of about 6 to 12 cycles. TCRdb re-derived calls from the 5' RACE reads in MiXCR, one entry per CDR3 protein. The table shows 1.8 million or so distinct CDR3 sequences, with more than 35% occurring only once. The sample consisted of blood. The receptor source for this set is a human donor in good health.

This clonotype turned up a few times. The chain has TRBV20-1 and TRBJ1-5; D may be TRBD1 (6 bases). Trimming took off 0 bases at V and 3 bases at J, with 18 bases between the two ends. This CDR3 region has 17 residues. The V gene's germline CDR1 is DFQATT and CDR2 SNEGSKA (reference sequence). For the CDR3, the DNA is TGCAGTGCTAGAGATGCTCGGGGGGCGATGCCCAATCAGCCCCAGCATTTT. This translates into CSARDARGAMPNQPQHF.

The CDR3 is CASSYPLGLAGGSEQFF. The CDR3, as DNA: TGTGCCAGCAGCTACCCCTTGGGGCTAGCGGGGGGGTCGGAGCAGTTCTTC. The chain joins TRBV11-3 to TRBJ2-1; 12 bases fit TRBD2. CDR1 and CDR2 from the germline V gene are SGHNT and YENEEA. The CDR3 loop spans 17 amino acids. J lost 10 bases, V lost 4 bases, and 14 bases had no gene match.

The sample holds a few counts of this clonotype. This chain joins TRBV28 and TRBJ1-2; 8 nucleotides agree with TRBD1. CDR1 is MDHEN and CDR2 is SYDVKM in the germline V gene. There are 11 residues in the CDR3. V shed 7 bases and J 8 bases; nucleotides not matched to a gene: 3. The CDR3 DNA reads TGTGCCAGCATGACAGGGGCCGGCTACACCTTC. This sequence encodes CASMTGAGYTF.

V gene TRBV3-1 combines with J gene TRBJ1-3; TRBD1 agrees at 8 bases. The junction had 9 bases not matched to a gene; V was cut back by 2 bases and J by 9 bases. Germline V gene sequence: CDR1 LGHDT, CDR2 YNNKEL (reference sequence). This CDR3 spans 15 amino acids. CDR3 coding DNA: TGTGCCAGCAGCCAACCACCCAGGACAGGGTTCACCATATATTTT. It specifies CASSQPPRTGFTIYF. The whole variable domain, filled in from reference TRBV3-1 and TRBJ1-3, reads DTAVSQTPKYLVTQMGNDKSIKCEQNLGHDTMYWYKQDSKKFLKIMFSYNNKELIINETVPNRFSPKSPDKAHLNLHINSLELGDSAVYFCASSQPPRTGFTIYFGEGSWLTVV.

In the case of this clonotype: This may be a read error: a much more frequent sequence differs by one nucleotide. V and J are TRBV10-3 and TRBJ1-4; D ambiguous. Germline V gene lookup returns CDR1 ENHRY and CDR2 SYGVKD. V was cut by 0 bases and J by 6 bases, with 8 bases left in between. The length of the CDR3 is 14 residues. The CDR3 region has the DNA TGTGCCATCAGTGAGTCCAGCACGCATGAAAAACTGTTTTTT. Translation gives CAISESSTHEKLFF.

To note about this clonotype: A much larger clone sits a single nucleotide away, making a read error possible. The gene calls are TRBV29-1 and TRBJ2-5; D remains ambiguous. The end of the DNA is better explained by TRBJ2-7, so the J call may be wrong. Germline values: CDR1 SQVTM, CDR2 ANQGSEA. The CDR3 runs to 12 residues. The CDR3 reads CSVEGCTYEQYF. For the CDR3, the DNA is TGCAGCGTTGAAGGTTGTACCTACGAGCAGTACTTC.

The rearrangement joins TRBV5-8 to TRBJ1-6; no reliable D call. CDR3 length: 14 amino acids. V gave up 0 bases and J gave up 10 bases, with 11 bases separating them. Germline CDR1 and CDR2: SGHTS and YDEGEE. The CDR3 here is CASSLGGSESPLHF. The CDR3 region has the DNA TGTGCCAGCAGCTTGGGAGGGTCGGAATCACCCCTCCACTTT.

The gene calls are TRBV20-1 and TRBJ2-3; 12 nucleotides line up with TRBD2. Germline V CDR1 and CDR2: DFQATT, SNEGSKA (reference sequence). CDR3 length: 14 amino acids. V shed 3 bases and J 5 bases; nucleotides not matched to a gene: 3. The CDR3 coding sequence is TGCAGTGCTAGTCGGGGACTAGCGGGAGATACGCAGTATTTT. It translates to CSASRGLAGDTQYF.

This sequence joins TRBV9 and TRBJ1-2, with no clear D. CDR3 size: 17 residues. Trimming pared 0 bases from V and 7 bases from J, leaving 22 bases between. Germline CDR1 and CDR2: SGDLS and YYNGEE. CDR3 DNA sequence: TGTGCCAGCAGCGTAGTCGGGAACCGAGTCTCTCGTGGTGGCTACACCTTC. Translated, it gives CASSVVGNRVSRGGYTF.

This chain joins TRBV9 and TRBJ2-1; TRBD1 is a possible D gene (7 bases). Germline V gene lookup returns CDR1 SGDLS and CDR2 YYNGEE. The CDR3 loop spans 15 amino acids. The ends were cut back, 3 bases at V and 5 bases at J, with 15 bases in the middle. The CDR3 DNA reads as TGTGCCAGCAGCGGGGGGGACAGTAATAACAATGAGCAGTTCTTC. It is translated as CASSGGDSNNNEQFF.

The chain couples TRBV9 to TRBJ1-2; TRBD1 might be the D (5 bases). The ends were cut back, 4 bases at V and 7 bases at J, with 20 bases in the middle. From germline, CDR1 is SGDLS and CDR2 YYNGEE. The CDR3 length is 15 residues. In DNA, the CDR3 is TGTGCCAGCAGCTCCCGGCGGGGCGTGAGGGGTGGCTACACCTTC. This encodes CASSSRRGVRGGYTF.

The chain combines TRBV6-6 with TRBJ1-5; D ambiguous. V lost 6 bases and J lost 7, with 13 bases in between. CDR3 length equals 13 residues. Per germline, CDR1 MNHNY and CDR2 SVGAGI (reference sequence). CDR3 nucleotides: TGTGCCAGCAGCCATGGTGTGGGACAGCCCCAGCATTTT. Its translation is CASSHGVGQPQHF.

The rearrangement uses TRBV9 and TRBJ2-5, with a weak D call TRBD2 (5 bases). CDR1 is SGDLS, CDR2 YYNGEE, per germline. The length of the CDR3 is 13 residues. The ends were cut back, 1 base at V and 5 bases at J, with 9 bases in the middle. The CDR3 sequence: CASSVLAWETQYF. The CDR3, as DNA: TGTGCCAGCAGCGTATTAGCGTGGGAGACCCAGTACTTC.

Turning to this clonotype: An end of the junction differs from the germline gene, which may be a read error. V and J are TRBV27 and TRBJ1-2; D gene ambiguous. Looked up from germline, CDR1 is MNHEY and CDR2 is SMNVEV (reference sequence). The CDR3 is made up of 15 amino acids. The DNA of the CDR3 is TGTGCCAGCAGCTTAAGGGCGAATTCGTTGGATGGCTTCACCTTC. Translated, it gives CASSLRANSLDGFTF.

The V and J genes are TRBV20-1 and TRBJ2-3; 7 nucleotides match TRBD1. CDR3 size: 17 residues. Germline CDR1 and CDR2: DFQATT and SNEGSKA (reference sequence). V gave up 6 bases and J gave up 0 bases; unmatched junction bases: 15. CDR3 residues: CSAGRGGAGSSTDTQYF. The CDR3 DNA sequence: TGCAGTGCCGGGCGAGGGGGCGCGGGTTCTAGCACAGATACGCAGTATTTT.

This clonotype has more than one count but fewer than ten. CDR3 DNA: TGCGCCAGCAGGCCGGGGGAGGGCGACCACTATGGCTACACCTTC. Amino acids: CASRPGEGDHYGYTF. The chain recombines TRBV4-3 with TRBJ1-2; TRBD1 might be the D (5 bases). CDR3 length equals 15 residues. The ends were cut back, 6 bases at V and 3 bases at J, with 17 bases in the middle. Germline V lookup: CDR1 LGHNA, CDR2 YSLEER.

In this sample, this clonotype turned up a few times. The chain carries TRBV4-1 and TRBJ2-1; TRBD1 agrees at 12 bases. V lost 6 bases to trimming and J lost 7 bases; unmatched junction nucleotides: 13. The CDR3 is made up of 17 amino acids. CDR1 MGHRA and CDR2 YSYEKL come from the germline V gene. In nucleotides, the CDR3 is TGCGCCAGCAGACCTATGGCCCGGGACAGGGGGCTTAATGAGCAGTTCTTC. Residues: CASRPMARDRGLNEQFF.

This chain links TRBV5-1 with TRBJ2-5; 13 nucleotides match TRBD2. After removal of 3 bases from V and 7 bases from J, the junction contained 6 bases not matched to a gene. The germline CDR1 and CDR2 sequences are SGHRS and YFSETQ. This CDR3 comprises 15 residues. CDR3 in DNA: TGCGCCAGCAGCTCGGGACTAGCGGGATTAGGGACCCAGTACTTC. As protein: CASSSGLAGLGTQYF.

V is TRBV4-3 and J is TRBJ1-4, with D perhaps TRBD1 (5 bases). Trimming shortened V by 0 bases and J by 6 bases, and 14 bases separated the two germline ends. The germline V gene has CDR1 LGHNA and CDR2 YSLEER. The CDR3 covers 16 residues. The CDR3 loop reads CASSQDWGNFYEKLFF. CDR3 nucleotides: TGCGCCAGCAGCCAAGATTGGGGGAATTTTTATGAAAAACTGTTTTTT.

In this sample, this clonotype turned up a few times. V is TRBV4-3 and J is TRBJ1-2; TRBD1 matches at 9 bases. This CDR3 contains 16 residues. V lost 0 bases, J lost 4 bases, and 6 bases stayed unmatched. CDR1 and CDR2 (germline): LGHNA, YSLEER. In DNA, the CDR3 is TGCGCCAGCAGCCAAGATCCGGGACAGGGAAGCTATGGCTACACCTTC. This encodes CASSQDPGQGSYGYTF.